A single sample gave rise to the 27 T cell receptor beta chains below, sequenced in a study of shared clonotypes between healthy human individuals. Using immunoSEQ multiplex PCR, the repertoire was profiled, and TCRdb retains in-frame clones only, with some absent. This table has over a million clones, roughly 96% appearing once. The sequencing input was naive CD4+ T cells sorted from blood. Subset of the sample: CD45RA+ positively selected. These receptors were collected from a young man in good health.

V is TRBV20-1 and J is TRBJ1-2; 9 positions match TRBD1. CDR3 length: 11 amino acids. Germline loops: CDR1 DFQATT, CDR2 SNEGSKA (reference sequence). With 3 bases clipped from V and 12 bases from J, the junction kept 5 bases outside the gene matches. The CDR3 here is CSARGDRENTF. The CDR3 nucleotides read TGCAGTGCTAGGGGGGACAGGGAAAACACCTTC.

V is TRBV28 and J is TRBJ1-5; tentative D call: TRBD1 (6 bases). The CDR3 covers 14 residues. From germline, CDR1 is MDHEN and CDR2 SYDVKM. The germline V and J ends were trimmed by 5 bases and 5 bases, with 13 bases remaining between them. The CDR3 DNA sequence: TGTGCCAGCAGTCTAGGACAGAGACATCAGCCCCAGCATTTT. Translated: CASSLGQRHQPQHF.

The sample holds one count of this clone. J is TRBJ2-7 and V is TRBV9; D is possibly TRBD1 or TRBD2 (8 bases each). The CDR3 is made up of 17 amino acids. Germline V gene sequence: CDR1 SGDLS, CDR2 YYNGEE. Trimming took 4 bases from V and 0 from J, leaving 20 bases between them. The CDR3 loop is CASSLGTGRGGSYEQYF. CDR3 DNA sequence: TGTGCCAGCAGCCTTGGGACAGGTCGGGGGGGCTCCTACGAGCAGTACTTC.

The chain carries TRBV6-5 and TRBJ1-5; tentative D call: TRBD1 (6 bases). This CDR3 contains 16 residues. Germline CDR1 reads MNHEY; CDR2 reads SVGAGI. V was shortened by 3 bases and J by 3 bases, with 15 bases between the two germline ends. The CDR3 here is CASSYSPRDTNQPQHF. For the CDR3, the DNA is TGTGCCAGCAGTTATTCTCCACGGGACACCAATCAGCCCCAGCATTTT.

This sequence joins TRBV25-1 and TRBJ2-1; TRBD2 matches at 11 bases. J gave up 4 bases and V 6 bases, and 2 bases lay outside the gene matches. Germline V gene sequence: CDR1 MGHDK, CDR2 SYGVNS. The CDR3 extends over 14 amino acids. As DNA, the CDR3 is TGTGCCAGCAGCCTAGCGGGAGGTTACAATGAGCAGTTCTTC. Its protein product is CASSLAGGYNEQFF.

V gene TRBV6-1 combines with J gene TRBJ2-7; 12 bases fit TRBD2. V lost 4 bases to trimming and J lost 3 bases; unmatched junction nucleotides: 7. Germline-derived CDR1 and CDR2 are MNHNS and SASEGT. The CDR3 is 16 amino acids. CDR3 loop: CASSGSTSGSFYEQYF. The DNA of the CDR3 is TGTGCCAGCAGTGGATCGACTAGCGGGAGTTTCTACGAGCAGTACTTC.

This chain links TRBV7-9 with TRBJ2-1; TRBD2 might be the D (6 bases). Germline V gene lookup returns CDR1 SEHNR and CDR2 FQNEAQ (reference sequence). V was clipped by 5 bases and J by 5 bases, with 22 bases between them. CDR3 length equals 17 residues. The CDR3 protein is CASSPLSPRRADNEQFF. The CDR3 region has the DNA TGTGCCAGCAGCCCCCTTTCTCCTAGGAGGGCGGACAATGAGCAGTTCTTC.

V is TRBV15 and J is TRBJ2-7, with 8 bases fitting TRBD2. V gave up 5 bases and J gave up 0 bases; unmatched junction bases: 6. CDR3 size: 15 residues. Germline V gene data show CDR1 as LNHNV and CDR2 as YYDKDF (reference sequence). The CDR3 region has the DNA TGTGCCACCAGCGCGAGCGGGAGTAGCTCCTACGAGCAGTACTTC. Residues: CATSASGSSSYEQYF.

The chain couples TRBV4-1 to TRBJ2-1, with TRBD2 matching 11 bases. Germline values: CDR1 MGHRA, CDR2 YSYEKL. CDR3 length equals 16 residues. With V trimmed by 4 bases and J by 0 bases, 2 bases remained unmatched. CDR3 DNA sequence: TGCGCCAGCAGCCGCACTAGCGGGAGCTCCTACAATGAGCAGTTCTTC. It encodes CASSRTSGSSYNEQFF.

This chain links TRBV5-1 with TRBJ2-1, with D possibly TRBD2 on 6 matching bases. Trimming left V 6 bases short and J 7 bases short, with 14 bases between. This CDR3 has 13 residues. Per germline, CDR1 SGHRS and CDR2 YFSETQ. This chain's CDR3 is CASKIGGTNEQFF. DNA of the CDR3: TGCGCCAGCAAAATTGGTGGGACTAATGAGCAGTTCTTC.

J is TRBJ1-4 and V is TRBV5-1; 7 bases are a match to TRBD1. The CDR3 is made up of 14 amino acids. The germline CDR1 and CDR2 sequences are SGHRS and YFSETQ. V was pared by 7 bases and J by 0 bases, with 3 bases of the junction left unmatched. CDR3 amino acids: CASRGTATNEKLFF. CDR3 coding DNA: TGCGCCAGCCGAGGGACAGCAACTAATGAAAAACTGTTTTTT.

The genes are TRBV28 and TRBJ2-3, with D possibly matching TRBD2 (5 bases). In germline, CDR1 is MDHEN, CDR2 SYDVKM. The CDR3 contains 14 residues. V was cut by 3 bases and J by 2 bases, with 9 bases left in between. In DNA, the CDR3 is TGTGCCAGCAGTTTCGTGGGAGACACAGATACGCAGTATTTT. This sequence encodes CASSFVGDTDTQYF.

The chain combines TRBV5-6 with TRBJ2-3, with TRBD1 matching over 10 bases. This CDR3 is 15 amino acids long. Unmatched junction bases numbered 2, after V lost 4 bases and J lost 0 bases. Germline-derived CDR1 and CDR2 are SGHDT and YYEEEE. Here the CDR3 reads CASSQGQGSTDTQYF. As DNA, the CDR3 is TGTGCCAGCAGCCAGGGACAGGGGAGCACAGATACGCAGTATTTT. Full variable domain (outside the CDR3, taken from reference TRBV5-6 and TRBJ2-3): DAGVTQSPTHLIKTRGQQVTLRCSPKSGHDTVSWYQQALGQGPQFIFQYYEEEERQRGNFPDRFSGHQFPNYSSELNVNALLLGDSALYLCASSQGQGSTDTQYFGPGTRLTVL.

The rearrangement joins TRBV5-1 to TRBJ2-1; tentatively, D is TRBD2 (6 bases). This CDR3 contains 15 residues. CDR1 and CDR2 (germline): SGHRS, YFSETQ. V was trimmed by 0 bases and J by 4 bases, leaving 11 bases between them. CDR3 bases: TGCGCCAGCAGCTTGGGGGACTGGGAGTACAATGAGCAGTTCTTC. Translation: CASSLGDWEYNEQFF.

V is TRBV18 and J is TRBJ2-6; D is unclear. The V gene's germline CDR1 is KGHSH and CDR2 LQKENI. V was clipped by 3 bases and J by 0 bases, with 15 bases between them. The CDR3 consists of 18 residues. The CDR3 DNA is TGTGCCAGCTCACCTCTACCCTGGGCACCCTCTGGGGCCAACGTCCTGACTTTC. It is translated as CASSPLPWAPSGANVLTF.

The CDR3 here is CASSATATGGYTF. The CDR3 nucleotides read TGTGCCAGCAGCGCGACAGCCACGGGGGGCTACACCTTC. This chain connects TRBV9 to TRBJ1-2, with D perhaps matching TRBD1 (5 bases). There are 13 residues in the CDR3. The germline V gene encodes CDR1 SGDLS and CDR2 YYNGEE. The V end lost 3 bases, the J end lost 8 bases, and 14 bases lay between the germline ends.

This clone was counted between two and nine times. A much larger clone sits a single nucleotide away, making a read error possible. The rearrangement joins TRBV5-1 to TRBJ2-5; D is unresolved. CDR1 and CDR2 from the germline V gene are SGHRS and YFSETQ. Trimming shortened V by 0 bases and J by 6 bases, and 3 bases separated the two germline ends. The CDR3 totals 11 residues. This CDR3 is CASSLEKTQYF. The CDR3, as DNA: TGCGCCAGCAGCTTGGAAAAGACCCAGTACTTC.

This clone was counted once. The chain has TRBV6-6 and TRBJ1-4, with D perhaps matching TRBD1 (6 bases). CDR3 length: 15 amino acids. Germline V gene lookup returns CDR1 MNHNY and CDR2 SVGAGI (reference sequence). Trimming left V 2 bases short and J 7 bases short, with 14 bases between. The CDR3 DNA reads TGTGCCAGCAGTTACCCAGAGGGGGGAGGTGAAAAACTGTTTTTT. Amino acid sequence: CASSYPEGGGEKLFF.

The chain combines TRBV5-1 with TRBJ1-1; possibly TRBD1 for D (6 bases). Per germline, CDR1 SGHRS and CDR2 YFSETQ. The CDR3 totals 15 residues. Trimming shortened V by 3 bases and J by 1 base, and 13 bases separated the two germline ends. CDR3 nucleotides: TGCGCCAGCAGCTCTAACGGGGGCTCGAACACTGAAGCTTTCTTT. Its protein is CASSSNGGSNTEAFF.

CDR3 sequence (DNA): TGTGCCAGCAGCGCTATTTGGGGTCAGCCCCAGCATTTT. It codes for CASSAIWGQPQHF. The chain employs TRBV7-2 and TRBJ1-5; D unclear. This CDR3 has 13 amino acids. V was trimmed by 5 bases and J by 6 bases, leaving 11 bases between them. The germline V gene has CDR1 SGHTA and CDR2 FQGNSA.

This chain joins TRBV27 and TRBJ1-5; TRBD1 matches at 9 bases. V was pared by 4 bases and J by 4 bases, with 5 bases of the junction left unmatched. This CDR3 comprises 15 residues. Looked up from germline, CDR1 is MNHEY and CDR2 is SMNVEV (reference sequence). The CDR3 DNA sequence: TGTGCCAGCAGTTCCGGGACAGGGATGAATCAGCCCCAGCATTTT. Translated, it gives CASSSGTGMNQPQHF.

The chain is built from TRBV7-9 and TRBJ2-7; a weak D match, TRBD2 (5 bases). Germline loops: CDR1 SEHNR, CDR2 FQNEAQ (reference sequence). Trimming took 5 bases from V and 0 from J, leaving 23 bases between them. The CDR3 contains 18 residues. In DNA, the CDR3 is TGTGCCAGCAGCCTGCGGGTCCTACCAGGTATCGGCTCCTACGAGCAGTACTTC. It is translated as CASSLRVLPGIGSYEQYF. The full variable domain, in which reference TRBV7-9 and TRBJ2-7 provide the parts outside the CDR3, is DTGVSQNPRHKITKRGQNVTFRCDPISEHNRLYWYRQTLGQGPEFLTYFQNEAQLEKSRLLSDRFSAERPKGSFSTLEIQRTEQGDSAMYLCASSLRVLPGIGSYEQYFGPGTRLTVT.

The chain combines TRBV27 with TRBJ2-1; 12 bases align to TRBD2. The germline CDR1 and CDR2 sequences are MNHEY and SMNVEV (reference sequence). There are 16 residues in the CDR3. J gave up 2 bases and V 4 bases, and 3 bases lay outside the gene matches. The CDR3 here is CASSSLAGGPYNEQFF. Here the CDR3 DNA reads TGTGCCAGCAGTTCCCTAGCGGGAGGGCCCTACAATGAGCAGTTCTTC.

The chain is built from TRBV11-3 and TRBJ2-3; 14 nucleotides align to TRBD2. Germline assignment: CDR1 SGHNT and CDR2 YENEEA. Unmatched junction bases numbered 5, after V lost 0 bases and J lost 6 bases. The length of the CDR3 is 17 residues. DNA of the CDR3: TGTGCCAGCAGCTTAGACGGACTAGCGGGAGGTACCGATACGCAGTATTTT. Its translation is CASSLDGLAGGTDTQYF.

The gene calls are TRBV19 and TRBJ2-2; the D is unclear. The CDR3 has 13 amino acids. Germline loops: CDR1 LNHDA, CDR2 SQIVND (reference sequence). V was clipped by 1 base and J by 6 bases, with 6 bases between them. In DNA form, the CDR3 reads TGTGCCAGTAGTATAGTCCCAGCCGGGGAGCTGTTTTTT. This sequence encodes CASSIVPAGELFF.

The chain employs TRBV5-4 and TRBJ2-4; D is uncertain. CDR3 length: 14 amino acids. V lost 5 bases, J lost 0 bases, and 9 bases lay in between. Germline V gives CDR1 SGHNT, CDR2 YYREEE (reference sequence). The CDR3 DNA sequence: TGTGCCAGCAGTAGGGATTTAGCCAAAAACATTCAGTACTTC. Amino acid sequence: CASSRDLAKNIQYF.

The chain has TRBV6-1 and TRBJ1-5; 8 nucleotides align to TRBD1. The CDR3 spans 14 residues. Per the germline V gene, CDR1 is MNHNS and CDR2 is SASEGT. V lost 8 bases to trimming and J lost 2 bases; unmatched junction nucleotides: 5. The CDR3 DNA is TGTGCCAGCTGTTTGACAGGGGGCAATCAGCCCCAGCATTTT. Protein sequence: CASCLTGGNQPQHF.